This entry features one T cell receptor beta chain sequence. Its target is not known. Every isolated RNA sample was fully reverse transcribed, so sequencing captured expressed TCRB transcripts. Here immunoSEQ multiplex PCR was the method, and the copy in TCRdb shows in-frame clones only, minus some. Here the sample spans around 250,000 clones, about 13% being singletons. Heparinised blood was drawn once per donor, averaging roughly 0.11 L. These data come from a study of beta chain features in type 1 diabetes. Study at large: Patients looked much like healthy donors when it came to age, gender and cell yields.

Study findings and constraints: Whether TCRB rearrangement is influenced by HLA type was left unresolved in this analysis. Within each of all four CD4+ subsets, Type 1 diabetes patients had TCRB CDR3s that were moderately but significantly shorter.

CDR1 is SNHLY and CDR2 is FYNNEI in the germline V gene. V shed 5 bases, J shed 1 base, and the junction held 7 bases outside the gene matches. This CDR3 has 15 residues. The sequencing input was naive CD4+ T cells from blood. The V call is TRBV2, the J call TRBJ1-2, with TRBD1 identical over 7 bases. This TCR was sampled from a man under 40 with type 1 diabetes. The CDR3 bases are TGTGCCAGCAGTCCACAGGGGACGGTTAACTATGGCTACACCTTC. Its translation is CASSPQGTVNYGYTF.